The T cell receptor beta chain under discussion was sequenced for a study of blood T cell repertoires in COVID-19. About the study: Specimens from acute and convalescent COVID-19 originated in the United States, Italy and Spain. Sources were T cells, B-cell-depleted T cells, or PBMCs; the material itself was cDNA or gDNA.

This study enrolled people aged about 18 to 100 from under 25 US geographic areas. Germline CDR1 is LGHDT and CDR2 is YNNKEL (reference sequence). Trimming cost V 4 bases and J 11 bases, with 11 bases left between them. The CDR3 length is 11 residues. TCRdb's table, derived via immunoSEQ multiplex PCR, lists solely in-frame clones and lacks some. The table shows around 200,000 clones, with approximately 87% occurring only once. This TCR was sampled from a woman aged 50 to 60 in a cohort exposed to, infected with or recovered from COVID-19 (not recorded which). The V call is TRBV3-1 (or the pseudogene TRBV3-2), the J call TRBJ1-1; a possible D gene is TRBD1 (6 bases). Source material: PBMCs or T cells enriched from blood (not recorded which). CDR3 protein: CASSLPGVAFF. As DNA, the CDR3 is TGTGCCAGCAGCCTCCCAGGGGTGGCTTTCTTT.